The entry below gives a single T cell receptor (beta chain) sequence along with its context. This clonotype showed up many times. The antigen it binds to is not known. Nothing much larger sits one base from this clone, and base qualities are not available. The TCR beta CDR3 regions were amplified from RNA transcripts. The first round of RT-PCR for the TCR CDR3 was performed with the HTBI primer set and the Qiagen OneStep RT-PCR kit. Libraries were constructed in a second round of multiplex PCR, after which size selection and purification were carried out. Paired-end sequencing of the libraries was performed with 100 bp reads on an Illumina HiSeq2000. In the paper's pipeline: SOAPnuke was used to process the raw data, throwing out any read that contained adapters or uncalled bases, had a mean Phred below 15, or lacked an exact constant-primer or identifier match. High-quality paired reads were merged with COPE v1.2.5, and unique nucleotide sequences were defined as clonotypes. Clonotypes were aligned to IMGT TRBV, TRBD and TRBJ reference segments using MiTCR v1.1. The analysis included only V-J combinations with a frequency above 0.0001, which together covered over 98% of the repertoires. A TCS score was defined as the ratio between F50 (clonal expansion) and ExV (chaos), using BLOSUM62-based TCRdist between CDR3 peptides within each V-J. Welch's t-statistics and random forest reduced around 520 V-J features to 13, which were used in a naive Bayes classifier (R e1071). Clones were called with MiXCR by TCRdb after fastp trimmed the public reads at Q25, and only in-frame beta chains were retained. Every CDR3 protein is listed once, alongside the most common genes and DNA of its rows. Here the V and J calls rest on TCRdb's processing, not on the authors' analysis. The table for this sample lists about 290,000 distinct CDR3 sequences; about 14% of them were counted only once. 6% to 8% of the sample is in the top ten clones.

This entry belongs to a study of T cells in Graves' hyperthyroidism and ophthalmopathy (dated by TCRdb to between 2018 and 2020). For context, the study as a whole: Peripheral blood samples were taken at the time of initial diagnosis, prior to any treatment. TCR V-J signatures able to tell the groups apart were searched for in a discovery cohort of more than 90 patients, of whom more than 40 had Graves' ophthalmopathy and about 55 had stable Graves' hyperthyroidism. Whether ophthalmopathy could be predicted prospectively was tested in an independent validation cohort made up of 18 to 20 hyperthyroidism patients plus 17 patients who later progressed to ophthalmopathy. The 75 to 100 discovery patients were randomly divided into training and test sets at a 7:3 ratio. In about 6 Graves' hyperthyroidism patients, the study also compared T-cell repertoires from thyroid tissue with T-cell repertoires from blood. After blood sampling, hyperthyroidism patients were treated with methimazole at a starting dose of 30 mg daily, and ophthalmopathy patients were treated with high-dose intravenous methylprednisolone. The paper describes TCR Vbeta CDR3 sequencing of around 130 peripheral blood samples, made up of 43 ophthalmopathy patients, approximately 76 hyperthyroidism patients and roughly 17 progressor patients. What the research found in general, with its limitations: During validation, the model predicted progression to ophthalmopathy a median of approximately 7 months ahead of onset, with almost 71% sensitivity and 72% to 85% specificity. In cross-validation, a model built on a 13 V-J signature told ophthalmopathy apart from stable hyperthyroidism with about 90% sensitivity and about 81% specificity, and in testing the same model reached 80%/75%. Most expanded thyroid clonotypes (frequency above 0.001) were also found in blood, which suggests that blood repertoires may mirror thyroid immune responses. No statistical method was used to fix the sample size in advance, and group allocation was not hidden from the investigators.

Hyperthyroidism patients were aged 18 to 65 years and newly diagnosed, with disease duration of less than 2 months. Exclusion was applied to patients with uncontrolled infections, other autoimmune diseases, pregnancy or lactation. Clinical symptoms, serum thyroxine and TRAb, thyroid ultrasound, and orbital computed tomography formed the basis for the diagnoses. Blood from progressor patients was collected at the time of first diagnosis with hyperthyroidism, before any ophthalmopathy symptoms had appeared. Ficoll-Paque density gradient centrifugation was used to isolate PBMCs from around 9.1 ml of fresh peripheral blood. Progressor patients were first diagnosed with Graves' hyperthyroidism and then developed ophthalmopathy during follow-up. Total RNA was extracted using Trizol reagent, and RNA quality was assessed on an Agilent 2100 Bioanalyzer. V is clipped by 6 bases and J by 1 base, and the sequence between their germline boundaries is 16 bases long. The germline V gene (reference sequence) gives CDR1 as MNHEY and CDR2 as SMNVEV. The CDR3 runs 16 residues from the cysteine to the phenylalanine. Only the CDR3 DNA stays, 48 bases, in frame from base 1.

The rearrangement combines TRBV27 with TRBJ1-5; a confident D gene designation cannot be given. This receptor was taken from a woman in her 30s with Graves' hyperthyroidism that later progressed to Graves' ophthalmopathy. The sequencing sample was made of blood. This receptor carries the CDR3 CASSPAAVLSNQPQHF. The DNA sequence is as follows: TGTGCCAGCAGCCCGGCGGCGGTTTTAAGCAATCAGCCCCAGCATTTT.